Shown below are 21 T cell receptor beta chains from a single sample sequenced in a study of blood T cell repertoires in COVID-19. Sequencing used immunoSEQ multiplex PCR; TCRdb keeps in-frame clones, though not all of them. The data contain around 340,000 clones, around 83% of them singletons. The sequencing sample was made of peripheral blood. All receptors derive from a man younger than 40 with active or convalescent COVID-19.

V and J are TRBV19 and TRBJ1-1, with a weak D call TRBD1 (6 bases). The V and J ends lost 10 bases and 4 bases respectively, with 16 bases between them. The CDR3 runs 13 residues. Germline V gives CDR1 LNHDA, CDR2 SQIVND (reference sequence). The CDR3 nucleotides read TGTGCCATACAGGGTTACCGGGGCACTGAAGCTTTCTTT. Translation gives CAIQGYRGTEAFF.

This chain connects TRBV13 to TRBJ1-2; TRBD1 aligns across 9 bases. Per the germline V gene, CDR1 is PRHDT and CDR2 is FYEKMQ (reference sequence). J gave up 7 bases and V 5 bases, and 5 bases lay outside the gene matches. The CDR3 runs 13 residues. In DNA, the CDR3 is TGTGCCAGCAGCGTACAGGGGGCGGCTGGCTACACCTTC. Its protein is CASSVQGAAGYTF.

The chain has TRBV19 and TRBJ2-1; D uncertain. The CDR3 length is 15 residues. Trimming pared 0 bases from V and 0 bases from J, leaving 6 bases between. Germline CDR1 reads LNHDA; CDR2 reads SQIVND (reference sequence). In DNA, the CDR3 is TGTGCCAGTAGTATAGACGTTAGCTCCTACAATGAGCAGTTCTTC. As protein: CASSIDVSSYNEQFF.

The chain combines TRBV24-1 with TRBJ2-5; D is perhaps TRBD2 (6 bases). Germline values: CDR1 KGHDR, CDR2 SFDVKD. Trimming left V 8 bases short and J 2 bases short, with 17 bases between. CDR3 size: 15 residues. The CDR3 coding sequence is TGTGCCACCACCCCACGGGGTGGGAGGCAAGAGACCCAGTACTTC. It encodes CATTPRGGRQETQYF.

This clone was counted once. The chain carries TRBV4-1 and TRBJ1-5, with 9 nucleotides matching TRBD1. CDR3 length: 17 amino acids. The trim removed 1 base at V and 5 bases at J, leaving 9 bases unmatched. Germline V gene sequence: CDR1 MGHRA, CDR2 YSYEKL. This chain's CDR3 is CASSQGRLGQGYQPQHF. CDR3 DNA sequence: TGCGCCAGCAGCCAAGGGCGGCTAGGACAGGGGTATCAGCCCCAGCATTTT.

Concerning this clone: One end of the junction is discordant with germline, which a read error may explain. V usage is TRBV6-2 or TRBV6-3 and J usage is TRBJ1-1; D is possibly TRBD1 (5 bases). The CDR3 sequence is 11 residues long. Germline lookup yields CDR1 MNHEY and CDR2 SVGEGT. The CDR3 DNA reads TGTGCCAGCAGTTACTCTGGGGCTAGAGTCTTT. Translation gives CASSYSGARVF.

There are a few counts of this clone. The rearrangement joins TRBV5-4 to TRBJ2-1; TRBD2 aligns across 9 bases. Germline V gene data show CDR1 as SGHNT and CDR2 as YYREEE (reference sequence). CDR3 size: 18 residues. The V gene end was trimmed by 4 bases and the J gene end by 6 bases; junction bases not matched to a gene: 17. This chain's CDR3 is CASSLGTKRGVGSNEQFF. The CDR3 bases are TGTGCCAGCAGCCTAGGGACTAAGCGGGGGGTAGGTAGCAATGAGCAGTTCTTC.

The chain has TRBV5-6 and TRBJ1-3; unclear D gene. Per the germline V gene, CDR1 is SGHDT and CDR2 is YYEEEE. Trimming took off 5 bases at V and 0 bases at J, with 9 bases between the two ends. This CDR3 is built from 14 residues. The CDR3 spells CASRLQSSGNTIYF. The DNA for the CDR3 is TGTGCCAGCAGGCTACAGAGCTCTGGAAACACCATATATTTT. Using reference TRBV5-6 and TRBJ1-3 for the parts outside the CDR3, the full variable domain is DAGVTQSPTHLIKTRGQQVTLRCSPKSGHDTVSWYQQALGQGPQFIFQYYEEEERQRGNFPDRFSGHQFPNYSSELNVNALLLGDSALYLCASRLQSSGNTIYFGEGSWLTVV.

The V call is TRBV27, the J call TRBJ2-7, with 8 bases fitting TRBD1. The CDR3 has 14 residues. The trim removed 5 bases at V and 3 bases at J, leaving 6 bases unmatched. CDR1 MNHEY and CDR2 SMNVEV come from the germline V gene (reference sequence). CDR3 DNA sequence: TGTGCCAGCAGTCTCGGGACAGGAGTCTACGAGCAGTACTTC. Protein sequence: CASSLGTGVYEQYF.

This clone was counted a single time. CDR3 protein: CSVDEGRDYEQYF. CDR3 nucleotide sequence: TGCAGCGTTGACGAAGGACGGGACTACGAGCAGTACTTC. The chain uses TRBV29-1 and TRBJ2-7; D might be TRBD2 (5 bases). Trimming took 3 bases from V and 3 from J, leaving 12 bases between them. This CDR3 is built from 13 residues. Germline CDR1 SQVTM, CDR2 ANQGSEA.

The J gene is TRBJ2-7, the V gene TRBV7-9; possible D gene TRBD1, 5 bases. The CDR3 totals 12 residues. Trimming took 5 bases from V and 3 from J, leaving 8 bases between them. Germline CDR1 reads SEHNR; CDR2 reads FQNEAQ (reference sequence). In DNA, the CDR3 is TGTGCCAGCAGCGAACAGGTCTACGAGCAGTACTTC. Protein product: CASSEQVYEQYF.

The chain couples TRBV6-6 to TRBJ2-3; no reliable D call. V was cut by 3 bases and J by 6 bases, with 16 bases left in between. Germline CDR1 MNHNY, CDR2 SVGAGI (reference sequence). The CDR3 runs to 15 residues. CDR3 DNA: TGTGCCAGCAGTTATTCAGCCCACAGTCAGGATACGCAGTATTTT. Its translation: CASSYSAHSQDTQYF.

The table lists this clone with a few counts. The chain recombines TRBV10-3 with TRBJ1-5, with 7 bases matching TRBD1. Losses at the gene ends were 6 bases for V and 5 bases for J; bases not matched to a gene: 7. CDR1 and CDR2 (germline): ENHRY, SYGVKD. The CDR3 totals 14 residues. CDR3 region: CAIRGDRDDQPQHF. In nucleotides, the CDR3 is TGTGCCATCAGAGGCGACAGGGATGATCAGCCCCAGCATTTT.

The CDR3 bases are TGTGCCAGCAGTTACGGGGACAGGGGGGATGGCTACACCTTC. This gives the protein CASSYGDRGDGYTF. The chain combines TRBV6-5 with TRBJ1-2, with 11 nucleotides matching TRBD1. Germline lookup yields CDR1 MNHEY and CDR2 SVGAGI. This CDR3 has 14 residues. Trimming cost V 2 bases and J 6 bases; bases outside gene matches: 2.

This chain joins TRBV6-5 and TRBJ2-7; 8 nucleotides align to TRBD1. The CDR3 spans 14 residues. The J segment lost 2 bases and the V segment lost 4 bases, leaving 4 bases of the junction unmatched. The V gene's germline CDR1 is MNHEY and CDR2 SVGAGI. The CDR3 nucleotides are TGTGCCAGCAGTTCCCGACAGGGGACCTACGAGCAGTACTTC. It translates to CASSSRQGTYEQYF.

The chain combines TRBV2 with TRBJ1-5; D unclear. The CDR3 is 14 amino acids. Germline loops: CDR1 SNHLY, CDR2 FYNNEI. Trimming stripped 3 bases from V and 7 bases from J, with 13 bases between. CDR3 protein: CASSESFSGQPQHF. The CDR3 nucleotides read TGTGCCAGCAGTGAGAGTTTTAGCGGGCAGCCCCAGCATTTT.

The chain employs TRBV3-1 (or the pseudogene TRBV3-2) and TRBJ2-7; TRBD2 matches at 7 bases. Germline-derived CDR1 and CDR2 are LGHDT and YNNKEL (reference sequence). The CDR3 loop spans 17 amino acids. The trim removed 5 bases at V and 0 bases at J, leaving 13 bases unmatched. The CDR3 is CASSATTSVPSSYEQYF. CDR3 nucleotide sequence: TGTGCCAGCAGCGCCACCACTAGCGTCCCAAGCTCCTACGAGCAGTACTTC.

The chain's CDR3 is CASAVRREAFF. The CDR3 nucleotides read TGTGCTAGTGCCGTTCGGAGGGAAGCTTTCTTT. The V call is TRBV12-5, the J call TRBJ1-1; D unclear. Trimming shortened V by 7 bases and J by 8 bases, and 11 bases separated the two germline ends. The germline CDR1 and CDR2 sequences are LGHNT and FRNRAP. The CDR3 has 11 residues.

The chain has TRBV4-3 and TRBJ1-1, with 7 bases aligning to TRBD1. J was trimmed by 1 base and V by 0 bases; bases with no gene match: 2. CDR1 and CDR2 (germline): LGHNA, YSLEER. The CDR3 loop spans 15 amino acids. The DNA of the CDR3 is TGCGCCAGCAGCCAAGAAGGGACAGCGAACACTGAAGCTTTCTTT. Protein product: CASSQEGTANTEAFF.

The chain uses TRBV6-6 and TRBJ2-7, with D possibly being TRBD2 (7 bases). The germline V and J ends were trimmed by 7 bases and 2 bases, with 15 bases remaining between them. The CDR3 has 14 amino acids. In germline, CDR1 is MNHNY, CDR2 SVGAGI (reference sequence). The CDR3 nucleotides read TGTGCCAGCACCACGGGGGCGGGAGCCTACGAGCAGTACTTC. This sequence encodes CASTTGAGAYEQYF.

The CDR3 loop reads CASSSPLAGLSHEQYF. The CDR3 nucleotides read TGTGCCAGCAGCTCCCCCCTGGCGGGGCTGAGCCACGAGCAGTACTTC. This rearrangement joins TRBV7-2 to TRBJ2-7, with D tentatively TRBD2 (6 bases). This CDR3 has 16 amino acids. Germline lookup yields CDR1 SGHTA and CDR2 FQGNSA. V lost 4 bases, J lost 5 bases, and 21 bases lay in between.